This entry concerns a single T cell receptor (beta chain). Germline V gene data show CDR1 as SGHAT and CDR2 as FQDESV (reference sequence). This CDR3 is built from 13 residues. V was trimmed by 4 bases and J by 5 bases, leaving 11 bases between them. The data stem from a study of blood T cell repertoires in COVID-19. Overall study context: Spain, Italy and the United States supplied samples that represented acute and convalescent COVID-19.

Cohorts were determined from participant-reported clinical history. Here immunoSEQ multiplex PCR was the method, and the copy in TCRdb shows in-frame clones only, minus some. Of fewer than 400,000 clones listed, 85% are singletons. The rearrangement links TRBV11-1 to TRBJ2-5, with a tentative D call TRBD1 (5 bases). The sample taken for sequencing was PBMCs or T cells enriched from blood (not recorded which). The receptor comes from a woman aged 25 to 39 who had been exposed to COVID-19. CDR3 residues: CASSSQGAETQYF. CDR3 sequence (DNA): TGTGCCAGCAGCTCCCAGGGCGCGGAGACCCAGTACTTC.